This T cell receptor (beta chain) was sequenced during a study of blood T cells in healthy people across ages. PCR was performed a second time for about 6 to 12 cycles using a sample-barcoded 5' primer and a J-beta primer mix. TCRdb used MiXCR to reprocess the 5' RACE reads, holding one entry per CDR3 protein. This sample has around 1.5 million distinct CDR3 sequences; around 55% occur once, and the top ten carry 6.5% to 8.5%. Notes on this clonotype: A clone one base away is much larger, so this may be a read error.

Germline CDR1 is SGHTA and CDR2 is FQGNSA. The CDR3 spans 16 residues. The V gene lost 4 bases and the J gene lost 1 base, with 16 bases spanning the gap. This sequence originates from a young man in good health. The sample taken for sequencing was blood. The chain has TRBV7-2 and TRBJ1-1; D remains ambiguous. In nucleotides, the CDR3 is TGTGCCAGCAGCTCAGTATGGGGAGGCCCGAACACTGAAGCTTTCTTT. Its protein is CASSSVWGGPNTEAFF.